The sequence of this T cell receptor beta chain was determined in a study of graft-versus-host responses after intestinal transplantation. About the study: The transplants performed in recipients were multivisceral, liver-intestinal, or isolated intestinal. Anti-thymocyte globulin induction preceded approximately three years of tacrolimus and steroid maintenance in all recipients.

Here immunoSEQ multiplex PCR was the method, and the copy in TCRdb shows in-frame clones only, minus some. This table has some 87,000 clones, roughly 90% appearing once. Regarding the study as a whole: Some GvH clones appeared in ileal mucosa or blood before recipient bone marrow.

This clone was seen just once. Its target is not known. The sample in question was unstimulated CD4+ T cells sorted from spleen or lymph node cells, obtained before intestinal transplant. The clonotype was recovered from a human donor who received an intestinal transplant.

The CDR3 loop reads CASSLALNTEAFF. DNA for the CDR3: TGTGCCAGCAGCTTAGCGTTGAACACTGAAGCTTTCTTT. The chain combines TRBV7-9 with TRBJ1-1, with D uncertain. V was shortened by 0 bases and J by 0 bases, with 2 bases between the two germline ends. The CDR3 contains 13 residues. Germline CDR1 and CDR2: SEHNR and FQNEAQ (reference sequence).